A single sample gave rise to the 19 T cell receptor beta chains below, sequenced in a study of vaccination effects on CD4 cells after COVID-19. No cognate antigen is known for these TCRs. Antigen-specific CD4+ T cells expanded by the ViraFEST assay with viral peptide pools were then sequenced. The culture ran for about 10 days, and then CD4+ T cells were isolated. Nucleocapsid antibody tests were negative, and the vaccine recipients had no prior SARS-CoV-2 infection. TCRdb's copy holds only in-frame clones and misses some; the assay was immunoSEQ multiplex PCR. The sample lists 55,000 or so clones, under 75% seen once, with around 18% in the top ten. The material sequenced was CD4+ T cells from PBMCs cultured with SARS-CoV-2 spike peptides, taken before COVID-19 vaccination. These receptors were collected from a human donor who received a COVID-19 vaccine.

This clone has only a few counts. The chain employs TRBV15 and TRBJ1-4; D uncertain. The CDR3 is 16 amino acids. Trimming removed 0 bases from V and 4 bases from J, with 12 bases in between. Per the germline V gene, CDR1 is LNHNV and CDR2 is YYDKDF (reference sequence). The DNA of the CDR3 is TGTGCCACCAGCAGAGATCGTGCGACGGTTAATGAAAAACTGTTTTTT. Protein product: CATSRDRATVNEKLFF. Looking up the rest from reference TRBV15 and TRBJ1-4 gives the full variable domain: DAMVIQNPRYQVTQFGKPVTLSCSQTLNHNVMYWYQQKSSQAPKLLFHYYDKDFNNEADTPDNFQSRRPNTSFCFLDIRSPGLGDTAMYLCATSRDRATVNEKLFFGSGTQLSVL.

CDR3 nucleotides: TGTGCCAGCTCACCGGCGATCGGCGAGCAGTACTTC. Protein: CASSPAIGEQYF. The gene calls are TRBV18 and TRBJ2-7; D gene ambiguous. The V end was cut by 3 bases, the J end by 6 bases, with 9 bases between. CDR1 is KGHSH and CDR2 is LQKENI in the germline V gene. The CDR3 contains 12 residues.

The chain links TRBV7-2 to TRBJ2-5, with 9 nucleotides matching TRBD1. Per the germline V gene, CDR1 is SGHTA and CDR2 is FQGNSA. The CDR3 runs to 14 residues. Trimming removed 3 bases from V and 5 bases from J; junction bases left unmatched: 4. The CDR3: CASSFYRGRETQYF. Written as DNA, the CDR3 is TGTGCCAGCAGCTTCTACAGGGGGCGGGAGACCCAGTACTTC.

The chain recombines TRBV9 with TRBJ2-7; D is perhaps TRBD2 (6 bases). Trimming took off 7 bases at V and 8 bases at J, with 16 bases between the two ends. This CDR3 is built from 12 residues. From germline, CDR1 is SGDLS and CDR2 YYNGEE. CDR3 sequence (DNA): TGTGCCAGCGGCCCCATGGCGGGGAAGCAGTACTTC. It codes for CASGPMAGKQYF.

The chain couples TRBV5-1 to TRBJ1-1; the D gene is possibly TRBD1 (5 bases). V was clipped by 5 bases and J by 2 bases, with 10 bases between them. The V gene's germline CDR1 is SGHRS and CDR2 YFSETQ. This CDR3 is 13 amino acids long. CDR3 in amino acids: CASRNTGNTEAFF. CDR3 nucleotides: TGCGCCAGCAGAAATACAGGAAACACTGAAGCTTTCTTT.

The chain couples TRBV7-6 to TRBJ1-6; no reliable D call. The V gene lost 1 base and the J gene lost 1 base, with 11 bases spanning the gap. Germline V gene lookup returns CDR1 SGHVS and CDR2 FNYEAQ. The CDR3 is 17 residues long. This CDR3 is CASSLERSGSYNSPLHF. Here the CDR3 DNA reads TGTGCCAGCAGCTTAGAGAGGAGTGGGTCCTATAATTCACCCCTCCACTTT. Variable domain in full (rest from reference TRBV7-6 and TRBJ1-6): GAGVSQSPRYKVTKRGQDVALRCDPISGHVSLYWYRQALGQGPEFLTYFNYEAQQDKSGLPNDRFSAERPEGSISTLTIQRTEQRDSAMYRCASSLERSGSYNSPLHFGNGTRLTVT.

Here the CDR3 DNA reads TGTGCCAGCAGCCAGGACACGGAGATAGGCTACACCTTC. Translating gives CASSQDTEIGYTF. The chain is built from TRBV5-6 and TRBJ1-2, with a weak D call TRBD1 (5 bases). CDR1 is SGHDT, CDR2 YYEEEE, per germline. Trimming took off 4 bases at V and 8 bases at J, with 15 bases between the two ends. CDR3 length: 13 amino acids.

The chain uses TRBV7-2 and TRBJ2-3; 11 bases line up with TRBD2. CDR3 length: 15 residues. Losses at the gene ends were 5 bases for V and 4 bases for J; bases not matched to a gene: 5. Germline values: CDR1 SGHTA, CDR2 FQGNSA. The CDR3 sequence: CASSKGLAVADTQYF. In nucleotides, the CDR3 is TGTGCCAGCAGCAAGGGACTAGCGGTGGCAGATACGCAGTATTTT.

V gene TRBV19 combines with J gene TRBJ2-1; 10 bases align to TRBD1. Germline CDR1 and CDR2: LNHDA and SQIVND (reference sequence). J was trimmed by 4 bases and V by 5 bases; bases with no gene match: 5. The CDR3 contains 15 residues. CDR3 nucleotide sequence: TGTGCCAGTAGTTCCCGGGACAGGGGTTACAATGAGCAGTTCTTC. This sequence encodes CASSSRDRGYNEQFF.

The chain uses TRBV19 and TRBJ2-1, with 11 bases aligning to TRBD2. The V gene's germline CDR1 is LNHDA and CDR2 SQIVND (reference sequence). With V trimmed by 6 bases and J by 0 bases, 7 bases remained unmatched. CDR3 length: 17 amino acids. In nucleotides, the CDR3 is TGTGCCAGTAGCCCCCCTAGCGGGAGGCTCTCCTACAATGAGCAGTTCTTC. This encodes CASSPPSGRLSYNEQFF.

This clone occurred a few times. The chain recombines TRBV9 with TRBJ1-2, with D unresolved. V was shortened by 4 bases and J by 0 bases, with 13 bases between the two germline ends. CDR1 SGDLS and CDR2 YYNGEE come from the germline V gene. The CDR3 spans 15 residues. For the CDR3, the DNA is TGTGCCAGCAGCCCGCAACAGAGTTCTAACTATGGCTACACCTTC. Translating gives CASSPQQSSNYGYTF.

This chain uses TRBV4-1 with TRBJ2-1; tentative D call: TRBD2 (5 bases). Germline V lookup: CDR1 MGHRA, CDR2 YSYEKL. The CDR3 loop spans 17 amino acids. The V and J ends lost 0 bases and 0 bases respectively, with 12 bases between them. The CDR3 DNA reads as TGCGCCAGCAGCCAAGACCTAACGGGGAGCTCCTACAATGAGCAGTTCTTC. Translating it yields CASSQDLTGSSYNEQFF.

This clone was counted once. The rearrangement uses TRBV5-1 and TRBJ1-2, with D possibly TRBD1 on 5 matching bases. V was clipped by 1 base and J by 6 bases, with 10 bases between them. CDR1 and CDR2 (germline): SGHRS, YFSETQ. CDR3 length: 13 amino acids. The CDR3 DNA is TGCGCCAGCAGCTTGAGGCAGGGTGATGGCTACACCTTC. This codes for CASSLRQGDGYTF.

The chain couples TRBV5-4 to TRBJ2-5, with TRBD1 identical over 9 bases. This CDR3 has 16 amino acids. From germline, CDR1 is SGHNT and CDR2 YYREEE (reference sequence). With V trimmed by 2 bases and J by 1 base, 6 bases remained unmatched. The CDR3 protein is CASSFSSTGGQETQYF. CDR3 DNA: TGTGCCAGCAGCTTTTCATCGACAGGGGGCCAAGAGACCCAGTACTTC.

This clone was seen a handful of times. This chain joins TRBV4-2 and TRBJ2-2; tentative D call: TRBD2 (6 bases). The CDR3 runs 16 residues. Germline assignment: CDR1 LGHNA and CDR2 YNFKEQ. Deletions cut 1 base from V and 7 bases from J, with 16 bases between. The CDR3 spells CASSQVGRGMIGELFF. The CDR3 DNA follows: TGTGCCAGCAGCCAAGTCGGGAGAGGGATGATCGGGGAGCTGTTTTTT.

Points on this clone: Other DNA sequences in this sample translate to the same CDR3. The chain combines TRBV28 with TRBJ2-7; D gene ambiguous. Germline V gives CDR1 MDHEN, CDR2 SYDVKM. Trimming took off 5 bases at V and 0 bases at J, with 5 bases between the two ends. The CDR3 has 12 residues. This chain's CDR3 is CASSLSSYEQYF. As DNA, the CDR3 is TGTGCCAGCAGTCTAAGCTCCTACGAGCAGTACTTC.

V is TRBV3-1 (or the pseudogene TRBV3-2) and J is TRBJ1-1; D remains unclear. Per the germline V gene, CDR1 is LGHDT and CDR2 is YNNKEL (reference sequence). The CDR3 loop spans 11 amino acids. Trimming shortened V by 4 bases and J by 0 bases, and 0 bases separated the two germline ends. The CDR3 spells CASSLNTEAFF. The CDR3, as DNA: TGTGCCAGCAGCCTGAACACTGAAGCTTTCTTT.

This clone was observed a few times. The chain combines TRBV5-4 with TRBJ1-1; no clear D gene. Germline CDR1 reads SGHNT; CDR2 reads YYREEE (reference sequence). Trimming removed 4 bases at V and 2 bases at J, with 12 bases between. This CDR3 comprises 14 residues. In nucleotides, the CDR3 is TGTGCCAGCAGCATAACGTCACAAAACACTGAAGCTTTCTTT. It is translated as CASSITSQNTEAFF.

V usage is TRBV6-5 and J usage is TRBJ1-2; the D gene is possibly TRBD1 (5 bases). The V and J ends lost 6 bases and 1 base respectively, with 15 bases between them. Looked up from germline, CDR1 is MNHEY and CDR2 is SVGAGI. This CDR3 has 15 residues. The CDR3 reads CASSLSSTDNYGYTF. As DNA, the CDR3 is TGTGCCAGCAGCTTATCCTCGACAGATAACTATGGCTACACCTTC.